The 23 T cell receptor beta chains given below trace back to one sample, sequenced in a study of beta chain features in type 1 diabetes. Expressed TCRB transcripts were sequenced because the isolated RNA had all been reverse transcribed beforehand. The repertoire was sequenced with immunoSEQ multiplex PCR; TCRdb's copy has only in-frame clones and lacks some. The table lists 310,000 or so clones, more than 9.5% of them singletons, with under 0.02% in the top ten. The sequenced material came from naive CD4+ T cells from blood. The source of these receptors is a woman aged 25 to 39 in good health.

The genes are TRBV5-1 and TRBJ2-3; 7 nucleotides align to TRBD1. CDR1 and CDR2 from the germline V gene are SGHRS and YFSETQ. The length of the CDR3 is 13 residues. V lost 4 bases to trimming and J lost 8 bases; unmatched junction nucleotides: 7. The CDR3 bases are TGCGCCAGCAGCAACCGAGACAGGGCTACGCAGTATTTT. Protein: CASSNRDRATQYF. Full variable domain (missing parts from reference TRBV5-1 and TRBJ2-3): KAGVTQTPRYLIKTRGQQVTLSCSPISGHRSVSWYQQTPGQGLQFLFEYFSETQRNKGNFPGRFSGRQFSNSRSEMNVSTLELGDSALYLCASSNRDRATQYFGPGTRLTVL.

J is TRBJ2-3 and V is TRBV5-4, with 11 bases identical to TRBD2. From germline, CDR1 is SGHNT and CDR2 YYREEE (reference sequence). Unmatched junction bases numbered 5, after V lost 1 base and J lost 4 bases. The CDR3 runs to 16 residues. The CDR3 bases are TGTGCCAGCAGCTTGACTAGCGGGAGAGGGGCAGATACGCAGTATTTT. Amino acids: CASSLTSGRGADTQYF.

The chain is built from TRBV7-9 and TRBJ1-5, with D tentatively TRBD1 (6 bases). The germline V gene has CDR1 SEHNR and CDR2 FQNEAQ (reference sequence). The CDR3 loop spans 16 amino acids. Deletions cut 1 base from V and 4 bases from J, with 14 bases between. The CDR3, as DNA: TGTGCCAGCAGCTTAGGCAGGGGATCGGGGAATCAGCCCCAGCATTTT. Its protein is CASSLGRGSGNQPQHF.

The chain joins TRBV28 to TRBJ2-7; 9 positions match TRBD2. CDR3 size: 13 residues. Unmatched junction bases numbered 6, after V lost 8 bases and J lost 4 bases. The V gene's germline CDR1 is MDHEN and CDR2 SYDVKM. DNA for the CDR3: TGTGCCAGCGTCAGTAGCGGGAGATACGAGCAGTACTTC. It yields the protein CASVSSGRYEQYF.

This clone was found a few times. The chain employs TRBV11-2 and TRBJ2-7; 9 positions match TRBD1. Germline V lookup: CDR1 SGHAT, CDR2 FQNNGV. The CDR3 is made up of 16 amino acids. V shed 2 bases and J 5 bases; nucleotides not matched to a gene: 10. The CDR3 DNA reads TGTGCCAGCAGCTTACTTAAACACAGGGGGCCGGACGAGCAGTACTTC. Its translation is CASSLLKHRGPDEQYF.

This chain connects TRBV6-5 to TRBJ2-7; no clear D gene. Between the trimmed V and J ends, which lost 0 bases and 5 bases, there was a span of 11 bases. The CDR3 length is 14 residues. The germline CDR1 and CDR2 sequences are MNHEY and SVGAGI. The CDR3 DNA follows: TGTGCCAGCAGTTACTCGGCCCAGTACCACGAGCAGTACTTC. Translating gives CASSYSAQYHEQYF.

The rearrangement uses TRBV5-1 and TRBJ2-1; 11 nucleotides line up with TRBD2. Germline CDR1 is SGHRS and CDR2 is YFSETQ. The CDR3 length is 15 residues. V was pared by 3 bases and J by 5 bases, with 4 bases of the junction left unmatched. The CDR3 DNA reads TGCGCCAGCAGCTGGACGGGACTAGCGGACAATGAGCAGTTCTTC. Protein product: CASSWTGLADNEQFF.

The CDR3 spells CASSRGLAGVVSYNEQFF. CDR3 nucleotides: TGTGCCAGTAGTAGGGGACTAGCGGGAGTGGTTTCCTACAATGAGCAGTTCTTC. The genes are TRBV19 and TRBJ2-1; TRBD2 agrees at 14 bases. The CDR3 extends over 18 amino acids. The germline V gene encodes CDR1 LNHDA and CDR2 SQIVND (reference sequence). J gave up 1 base and V 4 bases, and 6 bases lay outside the gene matches.

Only a few counts were recorded for this clone. The rearrangement joins TRBV4-2 to TRBJ1-4; TRBD1 matches at 8 bases. The CDR3 loop spans 16 amino acids. Germline V lookup: CDR1 LGHNA, CDR2 YNFKEQ. With V trimmed by 3 bases and J by 8 bases, 11 bases remained unmatched. CDR3 in amino acids: CASSQALDRVREKLFF. The CDR3 region has the DNA TGTGCCAGCAGCCAGGCCCTGGACAGGGTGAGAGAAAAACTGTTTTTT.

The chain is built from TRBV5-1 and TRBJ2-1; D is possibly TRBD2 (5 bases). Germline V gives CDR1 SGHRS, CDR2 YFSETQ. Trimming cost V 5 bases and J 4 bases, with 13 bases left between them. The CDR3 consists of 14 residues. DNA of the CDR3: TGCGCCAGCAGGGAGGTTTTGGATTACAATGAGCAGTTCTTC. This codes for CASREVLDYNEQFF.

This rearrangement joins TRBV28 to TRBJ2-1, with no clear D. Per germline, CDR1 MDHEN and CDR2 SYDVKM. The CDR3 loop spans 14 amino acids. Deletions cut 6 bases from V and 4 bases from J, with 13 bases between. The CDR3 DNA is TGTGCCAGCAGACCTGAGGCAGTATACAATGAGCAGTTCTTC. Amino acids: CASRPEAVYNEQFF.

The rearrangement joins TRBV7-2 to TRBJ2-2; 8 bases are shared with TRBD1. From germline, CDR1 is SGHTA and CDR2 FQGNSA. Germline trimming cut 7 bases from V and 5 bases from J; bases unmatched to any gene: 9. The CDR3 is 15 residues long. The CDR3 nucleotides are TGTGCCAGCACCGACAGGGGCGAAGGGACCGGGGAGCTGTTTTTT. It is translated as CASTDRGEGTGELFF.

This clone turned up a few times. V and J are TRBV6-5 and TRBJ2-1; 8 bases map to TRBD2. Germline loops: CDR1 MNHEY, CDR2 SVGAGI. V trimming: 2 bases; J trimming: 2 bases; junction bases outside the gene matches: 5. The CDR3 is 16 amino acids. The CDR3 nucleotides read TGTGCCAGCAGTTACCGAGCGGGAGAAACCTACAATGAGCAGTTCTTC. This encodes CASSYRAGETYNEQFF.

The chain uses TRBV5-1 and TRBJ2-5; 9 bases are shared with TRBD1. V lost 0 bases and J lost 6; bases outside the gene matches: 6. This CDR3 is built from 15 residues. Germline V gene lookup returns CDR1 SGHRS and CDR2 YFSETQ. The CDR3, as DNA: TGCGCCAGCAGCTTGGGGGCGGGACAGGGCCAGACCCAGTACTTC. Translation gives CASSLGAGQGQTQYF.

This clone was detected only a few times. V and J are TRBV19 and TRBJ2-1, with 7 bases identical to TRBD2. CDR1 is LNHDA and CDR2 is SQIVND in the germline V gene (reference sequence). The CDR3 sequence is 14 residues long. The J segment lost 5 bases and the V segment lost 3 bases, leaving 4 bases of the junction unmatched. CDR3 amino acids: CASSIGEGNNEQFF. As DNA, the CDR3 is TGTGCCAGTAGTATTGGGGAGGGTAACAATGAGCAGTTCTTC.

This clone was seen only a few times. The chain has TRBV7-9 and TRBJ1-1, with D perhaps TRBD1 (5 bases). Germline values: CDR1 SEHNR, CDR2 FQNEAQ (reference sequence). V was cut by 1 base and J by 0 bases, with 9 bases left in between. This CDR3 is 15 amino acids long. The CDR3 DNA is TGTGCCAGCAGCTTAGGGGAAGGGGTGAACACTGAAGCTTTCTTT. Translating it yields CASSLGEGVNTEAFF.

The rearrangement links TRBV9 to TRBJ2-7; 7 bases map to TRBD1. This CDR3 is built from 16 residues. Germline V gives CDR1 SGDLS, CDR2 YYNGEE. The V segment lost 0 bases and the J segment 0 bases; nucleotides outside the gene matches: 6. CDR3 residues: CASSVDPGQSSYEQYF. DNA of the CDR3: TGTGCCAGCAGCGTAGACCCGGGACAGTCCTCCTACGAGCAGTACTTC.

The V call is TRBV7-2, the J call TRBJ1-3, with 8 bases that match TRBD1. The CDR3 consists of 14 residues. Trimming removed 5 bases from V and 3 bases from J; junction bases left unmatched: 3. Germline lookup yields CDR1 SGHTA and CDR2 FQGNSA. The CDR3 coding sequence is TGTGCCAGCAGCCGACAGGGGTATGGAAACACCATATATTTT. Its protein is CASSRQGYGNTIYF. Full variable domain (missing parts from reference TRBV7-2 and TRBJ1-3): GAGVSQSPSNKVTEKGKDVELRCDPISGHTALYWYRQSLGQGLEFLIYFQGNSAPDKSGLPSDRFSAERTGGSVSTLTIQRTQQEDSAVYLCASSRQGYGNTIYFGEGSWLTVV.

The sample holds a few counts of this clone. J is TRBJ1-4 and V is TRBV7-9; 7 nucleotides match TRBD1. The trim removed 0 bases at V and 5 bases at J, leaving 0 bases unmatched. In germline, CDR1 is SEHNR, CDR2 FQNEAQ (reference sequence). This CDR3 region has 14 residues. As DNA, the CDR3 is TGTGCCAGCAGCTTAGCCAGGGGGAATGAAAAACTGTTTTTT. Amino acid sequence: CASSLARGNEKLFF.

The J gene is TRBJ2-7, the V gene TRBV5-1; 8 bases fit TRBD1. The junction had 9 bases not matched to a gene; V was cut back by 5 bases and J by 5 bases. The CDR3 is 14 amino acids. CDR1 SGHRS and CDR2 YFSETQ come from the germline V gene. This CDR3 reads CASRFTGTGNEQYF. In nucleotides, the CDR3 is TGCGCCAGCAGATTCACCGGGACAGGCAACGAGCAGTACTTC.

The table lists this clone with a few counts. V gene TRBV5-1 combines with J gene TRBJ2-5; the match to TRBD2 covers 10 bases. V shed 4 bases and J 2 bases; nucleotides not matched to a gene: 5. CDR1 SGHRS and CDR2 YFSETQ come from the germline V gene. CDR3 length: 15 residues. The DNA for the CDR3 is TGCGCCAGCAGCCCCGGACTAGCGGAACAAGAGACCCAGTACTTC. This sequence encodes CASSPGLAEQETQYF.

V is TRBV4-3 and J is TRBJ2-7, with a weak D call TRBD2 (5 bases). CDR1 is LGHNA, CDR2 YSLEER, per germline. The CDR3 contains 13 residues. Trimming shortened V by 5 bases and J by 6 bases, and 14 bases separated the two germline ends. CDR3: CASSVRGWGEQYF. The CDR3 DNA is TGCGCCAGCAGCGTAAGAGGGTGGGGCGAGCAGTACTTC.

The chain recombines TRBV28 with TRBJ1-2; 8 bases fit TRBD1. Germline values: CDR1 MDHEN, CDR2 SYDVKM. The CDR3 runs 15 residues. The junction had 6 bases not matched to a gene; V was cut back by 5 bases and J by 1 base. The CDR3 sequence is CASSPSDRDNYGYTF. CDR3 nucleotide sequence: TGTGCCAGCAGTCCCTCGGACAGGGATAACTATGGCTACACCTTC.